The source of this TCR beta chain is a study of T cell changes during pregnancy in multiple sclerosis. The J segment lost 4 bases and the V segment lost 5 bases, leaving 12 bases of the junction unmatched. The CDR3 runs to 17 residues. Germline V CDR1 and CDR2: MRHNA, SNTAGT. TCRdb keeps only in-frame clones here, not all; method: immunoSEQ multiplex PCR. Among around 50,000 clones listed, approximately 91% were seen once. The sample consisted of peripheral blood, taken after pregnancy. The sequence came from a female donor in good health, enrolled as a control in a pregnancy study. This rearrangement joins TRBV6-4 to TRBJ2-1, with TRBD2 matching 9 bases. Written as DNA, the CDR3 is TGTGCCAGCAGTATCTCCTTGAGAGCGGGGGGATACAATGAGCAGTTCTTC. It codes for CASSISLRAGGYNEQFF.